This TCR beta chain is from a study of cytomegalovirus exposure and HLA in healthy donors. Germline loops: CDR1 SEHNR, CDR2 FQNEAQ (reference sequence). The ends lost 1 base at V and 1 base at J; junction bases unmatched: 4. This CDR3 has 16 amino acids. Measured with immunoSEQ multiplex PCR; TCRdb has only the in-frame clones, and not every one. The data contain more than 50,000 clones, 75% to 95% of them seen just once; the ten biggest clones take up 2.2%. The sequence derives from a woman under 40 in good health and CMV-seronegative. V and J are TRBV7-9 and TRBJ1-1, with 9 bases fitting TRBD1. The sequenced material came from PBMCs. The CDR3 nucleotides are TGTGCCAGCAGCTTAGACGCGGGACAGGGGAACACTGAAGCTTTCTTT. Its protein product is CASSLDAGQGNTEAFF.